Following are 20 T cell receptor beta chains from one sample sequenced in a study of T cell repertoires in cytomegalovirus infection. Each CDR3 protein is one row after TCRdb ran MiXCR on the reads. The sample carries some 200,000 distinct CDR3 sequences, roughly 9% recorded once. The source material was PBMCs. The receptors derive from a human donor in good health (CMV status not recorded). Some clones in this sample may be carry-over from other donors' samples.

J is TRBJ1-6 and V is TRBV25-1; the D gene is possibly TRBD1 (6 bases). The CDR3 is 15 amino acids. CDR1 is MGHDK and CDR2 is SYGVNS in the germline V gene. The germline V and J ends were trimmed by 3 bases and 7 bases, with 13 bases remaining between them. Written as DNA, the CDR3 is TGTGCCAGCAGTGACCAGGGGCAGCCAAATTCACCCCTCCACTTT. Translation: CASSDQGQPNSPLHF.

At least ten counts were recorded for this clonotype. The chain couples TRBV19 to TRBJ1-1; D may be TRBD1 (5 bases). CDR3 length: 13 amino acids. CDR1 and CDR2 (germline): LNHDA, SQIVND (reference sequence). V was cut by 3 bases and J by 8 bases, with 13 bases left in between. The CDR3 DNA reads as TGTGCCAGTAGTATCGGGAAAGGGGTGGAAGCTTTCTTT. Amino acid sequence: CASSIGKGVEAFF. Full variable domain (missing parts from reference TRBV19 and TRBJ1-1): DGGITQSPKYLFRKEGQNVTLSCEQNLNHDAMYWYRQDPGQGLRLIYYSQIVNDFQKGDIAEGYSVSREKKESFPLTVTSAQKNPTAFYLCASSIGKGVEAFFGQGTRLTVV.

This clonotype was seen more than once but under ten times. The V gene is TRBV5-1, the J gene TRBJ2-5, with a possible D match to TRBD1 (6 bases). Germline CDR1 SGHRS, CDR2 YFSETQ. The germline V and J ends were trimmed by 0 bases and 5 bases, with 14 bases remaining between them. The CDR3 length is 15 residues. CDR3 in amino acids: CASSLEVGALETQYF. DNA for the CDR3: TGCGCCAGCAGCTTGGAGGTGGGGGCGCTGGAGACCCAGTACTTC.

This clonotype was picked up one time. It may be a read error: a sequence one base away is much more abundant. The CDR3 loop is CASRRYPSYEQYF. The CDR3 DNA follows: TGTGCCAGCAGACGGTACCCATCCTACGAGCAGTACTTC. J is TRBJ2-7 and V is TRBV27; the D is unclear. The CDR3 consists of 13 residues. Per the germline V gene, CDR1 is MNHEY and CDR2 is SMNVEV (reference sequence). The germline V and J ends were trimmed by 6 bases and 1 base, with 10 bases remaining between them.

This clonotype was recorded at least ten times. This rearrangement joins TRBV2 to TRBJ1-5; D not resolved. V lost 1 base and J lost 2, with 12 bases in between. Germline-derived CDR1 and CDR2 are SNHLY and FYNNEI. This CDR3 contains 16 residues. CDR3 nucleotides: TGTGCCAGCAGTGAAGGGTCACCAAGGGGCAATCAGCCCCAGCATTTT. It codes for CASSEGSPRGNQPQHF.

There are many counts of this clonotype. The rearrangement joins TRBV7-2 to TRBJ1-1; D is unresolved. The V gene's germline CDR1 is SGHTA and CDR2 FQGNSA. CDR3 length: 14 amino acids. V was clipped by 6 bases and J by 1 base, with 12 bases between them. The CDR3 DNA reads TGTGCCAGCAGGTCCCGGGAAGAGAACACTGAAGCTTTCTTT. It specifies CASRSREENTEAFF. Variable domain in full (rest from reference TRBV7-2 and TRBJ1-1): GAGVSQSPSNKVTEKGKDVELRCDPISGHTALYWYRQSLGQGLEFLIYFQGNSAPDKSGLPSDRFSAERTGGSVSTLTIQRTQQEDSAVYLCASRSREENTEAFFGQGTRLTVV.

This clonotype showed up just a few times. The chain couples TRBV4-2 to TRBJ2-1; 11 bases are a match to TRBD2. There are 15 residues in the CDR3. Germline V gives CDR1 LGHNA, CDR2 YNFKEQ. V shed 5 bases and J 8 bases; nucleotides not matched to a gene: 8. CDR3 amino acids: CASSKLAGEGYEQFF. Here the CDR3 DNA reads TGTGCCAGCAGCAAACTAGCGGGAGAAGGGTATGAGCAGTTCTTC.

To note about this clonotype: A much larger clone lies a single base off, so this may be a read error. The chain is built from TRBV10-3 and TRBJ2-3; no clear D. The CDR3 is 12 amino acids. With 3 bases removed from V and 6 bases from J, the gap between germline ends came to 7 bases. Germline values: CDR1 ENHRY, CDR2 SYGVKD. This CDR3 is CAISDSADTQYF. CDR3 bases: TGTGCCATCAGTGATTCCGCGGATACGCAGTATTTT.

This clonotype was found many times. V and J are TRBV7-6 and TRBJ1-1, with D perhaps TRBD1 (6 bases). Trimming removed 3 bases from V and 7 bases from J, with 12 bases in between. The CDR3 length is 13 residues. Germline CDR1 reads SGHVS; CDR2 reads FNYEAQ. CDR3: CASSFEGGGEAFF. The DNA for the CDR3 is TGTGCCAGCAGCTTCGAGGGAGGGGGTGAAGCTTTCTTT.

The chain employs TRBV20-1 and TRBJ2-5; D possibly corresponds to TRBD2 (5 bases). Trimming shortened V by 0 bases and J by 2 bases, and 16 bases separated the two germline ends. Per germline, CDR1 DFQATT and CDR2 SNEGSKA (reference sequence). CDR3 length: 16 amino acids. CDR3 loop: CSARDWATSKQETQYF. The CDR3 region has the DNA TGCAGTGCTAGAGATTGGGCTACTAGTAAGCAAGAGACCCAGTACTTC.

As to this clonotype: The junction and the germline gene differ at one end; a read error may be behind it. The gene calls are TRBV7-2 and TRBJ2-1; 8 positions match TRBD2. Per the germline V gene, CDR1 is SGHTA and CDR2 is FQGNSA. The CDR3 is 15 amino acids. The CDR3, as DNA: TGTGCCAGCAGCGGGGGACGAGCGGGAGACAATGAGCAGGTCTTC. It yields the protein CASSGGRAGDNEQVF.

There are a few counts of this clonotype. The chain joins TRBV19 to TRBJ2-5; TRBD1 or TRBD2 may be the D gene (7 bases each). V was clipped by 6 bases and J by 8 bases, with 13 bases between them. The germline CDR1 and CDR2 sequences are LNHDA and SQIVND (reference sequence). The CDR3 contains 12 residues. The CDR3 DNA is TGTGCCAGTAGAGCGGGACAGAGCACCCAGTACTTC. Amino acid sequence: CASRAGQSTQYF.

This clonotype was seen repeatedly, ten times or more. CDR3 sequence (DNA): TGTGCCAGCAGTCCTGGGACTAGCGGTCCAGAGACCCAGTACTTC. Protein product: CASSPGTSGPETQYF. The genes are TRBV12-3 or TRBV12-4 and TRBJ2-5; 11 nucleotides align to TRBD2. Unmatched junction bases numbered 6, after V lost 5 bases and J lost 4 bases. The CDR3 length is 15 residues.

This clonotype appeared many times. The chain employs TRBV28 and TRBJ1-2; D not certain. The CDR3 has 17 residues. Trimming took off 2 bases at V and 13 bases at J, with 29 bases between the two ends. Germline-derived CDR1 and CDR2 are MDHEN and SYDVKM. For the CDR3, the DNA is TGTGCCAGCAGTTTAGAAGCTCCGAGAGCCTCCTTTGAATGGGGCACCTTC. Translating it yields CASSLEAPRASFEWGTF.

This clonotype was seen a few times. The V call is TRBV20-1, the J call TRBJ2-5, with 13 bases identical to TRBD2. Unmatched junction bases numbered 16, after V lost 1 base and J lost 5 bases. CDR3 length: 19 residues. Germline lookup yields CDR1 DFQATT and CDR2 SNEGSKA (reference sequence). Written as DNA, the CDR3 is TGCAGTGCTAGAGGCTTCGGACTAGCGGGAGAGGGGTCCGGGGAGACCCAGTACTTC. Translating it yields CSARGFGLAGEGSGETQYF.

This clonotype has a count of ten or more. V is TRBV18 and J is TRBJ1-1, with 7 bases matching TRBD1. This CDR3 is 18 amino acids long. Germline V gene data show CDR1 as KGHSH and CDR2 as LQKENI. Germline trimming cut 4 bases from V and 3 bases from J; bases unmatched to any gene: 17. CDR3 region: CASSLRDRLLGFDTEAFF. The CDR3 coding sequence is TGTGCCAGCTCACTAAGGGACAGACTTTTGGGTTTTGACACTGAAGCTTTCTTT.

This clonotype occurred many times. The chain is built from TRBV29-1 and TRBJ1-4, with D tentatively TRBD1 (6 bases). Germline values: CDR1 SQVTM, CDR2 ANQGSEA. The CDR3 covers 13 residues. The V gene lost 7 bases and the J gene lost 8 bases, with 17 bases spanning the gap. CDR3 bases: TGCAGCGCCAGGACAGAGGGAAGAGAAAAACTGTTTTTT. Amino acids: CSARTEGREKLFF.

In this sample, this clonotype turned up many times. The chain joins TRBV4-3 to TRBJ2-7; weak D call: TRBD2 (7 bases). The length of the CDR3 is 17 residues. Trimming removed 0 bases from V and 3 bases from J, with 18 bases in between. CDR1 and CDR2 (germline): LGHNA, YSLEER. The CDR3 is CASSQEEGGAQLYEQYF. For the CDR3, the DNA is TGCGCCAGCAGCCAAGAGGAAGGGGGGGCGCAACTCTACGAGCAGTACTTC.

This clonotype was found a few times. This chain uses TRBV28 with TRBJ2-5, with 8 bases aligning to TRBD2. The germline V gene encodes CDR1 MDHEN and CDR2 SYDVKM. Trimming removed 3 bases from V and 4 bases from J; junction bases left unmatched: 10. The CDR3 has 16 amino acids. This chain's CDR3 is CASSFFGGGNRETQYF. CDR3 nucleotides: TGTGCCAGCAGTTTCTTCGGCGGGGGGAACCGAGAGACCCAGTACTTC.

DNA for the CDR3: TGTGCCACCAGCAGGGAAGGGAACTATGGCTACACCTTC. Encoded protein: CATSREGNYGYTF. The V call is TRBV15, the J call TRBJ1-2; D is uncertain. Looked up from germline, CDR1 is LNHNV and CDR2 is YYDKDF (reference sequence). The CDR3 loop spans 13 amino acids. V was shortened by 3 bases and J by 2 bases, with 7 bases between the two germline ends.